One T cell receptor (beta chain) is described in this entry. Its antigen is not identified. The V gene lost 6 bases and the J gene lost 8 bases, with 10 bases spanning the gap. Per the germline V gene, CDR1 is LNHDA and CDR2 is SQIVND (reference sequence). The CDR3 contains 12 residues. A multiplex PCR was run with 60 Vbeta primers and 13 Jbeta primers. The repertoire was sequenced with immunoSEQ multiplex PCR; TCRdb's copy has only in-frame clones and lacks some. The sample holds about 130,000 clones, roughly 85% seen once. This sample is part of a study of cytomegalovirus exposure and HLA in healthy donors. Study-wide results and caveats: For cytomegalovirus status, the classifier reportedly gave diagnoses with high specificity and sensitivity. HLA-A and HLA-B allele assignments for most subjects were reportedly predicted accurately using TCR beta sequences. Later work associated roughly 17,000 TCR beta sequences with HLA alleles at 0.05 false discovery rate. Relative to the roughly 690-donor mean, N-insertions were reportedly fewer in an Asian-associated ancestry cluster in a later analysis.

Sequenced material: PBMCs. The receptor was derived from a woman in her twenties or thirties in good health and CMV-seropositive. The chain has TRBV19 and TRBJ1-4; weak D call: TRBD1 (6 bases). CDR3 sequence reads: CASSSQGEKLFF. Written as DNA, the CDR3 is TGTGCCAGTAGCTCACAGGGCGAAAAACTGTTTTTT.